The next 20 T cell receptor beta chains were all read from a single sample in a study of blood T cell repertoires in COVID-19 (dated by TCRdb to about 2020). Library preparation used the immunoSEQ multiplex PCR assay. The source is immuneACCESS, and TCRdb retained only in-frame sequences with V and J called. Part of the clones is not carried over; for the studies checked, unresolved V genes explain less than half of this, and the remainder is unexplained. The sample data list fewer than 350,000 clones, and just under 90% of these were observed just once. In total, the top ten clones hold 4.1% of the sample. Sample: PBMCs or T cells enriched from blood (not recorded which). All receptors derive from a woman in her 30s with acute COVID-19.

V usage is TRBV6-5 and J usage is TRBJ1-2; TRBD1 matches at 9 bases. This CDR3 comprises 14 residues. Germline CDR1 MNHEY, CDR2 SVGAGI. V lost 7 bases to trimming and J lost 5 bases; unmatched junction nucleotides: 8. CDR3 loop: CASIPGTGIYGYTF. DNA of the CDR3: TGTGCCAGCATTCCCGGGACAGGGATATATGGCTACACCTTC.

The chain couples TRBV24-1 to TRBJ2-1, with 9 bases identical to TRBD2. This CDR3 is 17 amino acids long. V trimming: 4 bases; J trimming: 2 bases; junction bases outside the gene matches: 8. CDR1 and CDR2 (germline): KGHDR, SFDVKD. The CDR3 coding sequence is TGTGCCACCAGTGAAGGGAGAGCGGGAGGTGCCTACAATGAGCAGTTCTTC. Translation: CATSEGRAGGAYNEQFF.

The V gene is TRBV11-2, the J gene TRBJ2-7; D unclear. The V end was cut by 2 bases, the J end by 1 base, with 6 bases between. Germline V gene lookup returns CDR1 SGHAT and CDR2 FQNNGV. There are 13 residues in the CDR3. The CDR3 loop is CASSLLTSYEQYF. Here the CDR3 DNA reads TGTGCCAGCAGCTTATTGACTTCCTACGAGCAGTACTTC. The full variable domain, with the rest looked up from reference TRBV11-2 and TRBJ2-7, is EAGVAQSPRYKIIEKRQSVAFWCNPISGHATLYWYQQILGQGPKLLIQFQNNGVVDDSQLPKDRFSAERLKGVDSTLKIQPAKLEDSAVYLCASSLLTSYEQYFGPGTRLTVT.

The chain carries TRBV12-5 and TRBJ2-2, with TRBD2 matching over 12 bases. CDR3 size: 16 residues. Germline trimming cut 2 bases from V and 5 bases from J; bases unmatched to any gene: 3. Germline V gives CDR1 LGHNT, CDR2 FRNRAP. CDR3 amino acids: CASGLIGTSGTGELFF. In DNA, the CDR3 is TGTGCTAGTGGTTTGATTGGGACTAGCGGGACCGGGGAGCTGTTTTTT.

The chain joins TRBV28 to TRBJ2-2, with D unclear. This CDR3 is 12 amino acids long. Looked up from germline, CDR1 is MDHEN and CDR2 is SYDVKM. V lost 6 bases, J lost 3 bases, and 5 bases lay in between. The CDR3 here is CASSRDTGELFF. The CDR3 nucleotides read TGTGCCAGCAGCCGAGACACCGGGGAGCTGTTTTTT.

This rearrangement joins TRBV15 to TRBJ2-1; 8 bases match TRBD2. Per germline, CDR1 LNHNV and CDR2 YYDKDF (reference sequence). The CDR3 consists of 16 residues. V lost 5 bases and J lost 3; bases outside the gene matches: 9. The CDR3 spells CATSQAAGEGYNEQFF. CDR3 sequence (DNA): TGTGCCACCAGCCAGGCAGCGGGAGAGGGCTACAATGAGCAGTTCTTC.

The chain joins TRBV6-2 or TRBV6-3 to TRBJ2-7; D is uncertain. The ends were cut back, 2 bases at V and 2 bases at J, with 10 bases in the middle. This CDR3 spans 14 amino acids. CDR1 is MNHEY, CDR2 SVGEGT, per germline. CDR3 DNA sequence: TGTGCCAGCAGTTACCCCAGTCTAGCCTACGAGCAGTACTTC. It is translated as CASSYPSLAYEQYF.

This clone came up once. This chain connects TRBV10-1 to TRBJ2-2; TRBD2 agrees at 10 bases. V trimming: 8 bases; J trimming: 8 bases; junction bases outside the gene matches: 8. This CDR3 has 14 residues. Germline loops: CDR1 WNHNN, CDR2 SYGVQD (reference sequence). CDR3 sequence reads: CASPRSGRDGELFF. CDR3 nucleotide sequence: TGCGCCAGCCCCCGGAGCGGGAGGGATGGGGAGCTGTTTTTT.

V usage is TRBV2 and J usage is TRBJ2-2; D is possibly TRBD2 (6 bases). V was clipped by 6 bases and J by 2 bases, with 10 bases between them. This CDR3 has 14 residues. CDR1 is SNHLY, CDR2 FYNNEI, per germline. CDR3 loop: CASRSGLNTGELFF. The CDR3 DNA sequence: TGTGCCAGCAGGTCGGGACTTAACACCGGGGAGCTGTTTTTT.

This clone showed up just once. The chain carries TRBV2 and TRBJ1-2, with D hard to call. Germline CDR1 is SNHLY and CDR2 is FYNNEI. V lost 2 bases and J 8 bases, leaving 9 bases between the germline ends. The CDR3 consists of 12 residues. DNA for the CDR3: TGTGCCAGCAGTGAACTATCCCGGGGCTACACCTTC. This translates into CASSELSRGYTF.

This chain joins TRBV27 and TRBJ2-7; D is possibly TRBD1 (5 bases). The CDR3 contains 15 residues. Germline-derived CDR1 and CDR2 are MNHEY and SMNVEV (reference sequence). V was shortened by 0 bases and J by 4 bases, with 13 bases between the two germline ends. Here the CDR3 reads CASSLSGDFGYEQYF. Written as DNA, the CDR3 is TGTGCCAGCAGTTTATCAGGGGATTTTGGTTACGAGCAGTACTTC.

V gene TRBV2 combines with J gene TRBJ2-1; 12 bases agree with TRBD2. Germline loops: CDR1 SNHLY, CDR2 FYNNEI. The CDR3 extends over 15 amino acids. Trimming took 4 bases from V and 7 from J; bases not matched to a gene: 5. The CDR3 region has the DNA TGTGCCAGCAGTGGGACTAGCGGGATGGGTAATGAGCAGTTCTTC. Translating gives CASSGTSGMGNEQFF.

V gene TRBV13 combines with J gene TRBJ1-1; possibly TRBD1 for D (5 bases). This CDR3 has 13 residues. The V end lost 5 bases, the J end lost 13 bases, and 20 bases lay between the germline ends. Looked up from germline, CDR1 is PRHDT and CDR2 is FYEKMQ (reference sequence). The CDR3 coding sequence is TGTGCCAGCAGCCCCCGGGCCCAACGGGGGGTTTTCTTT. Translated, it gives CASSPRAQRGVFF.

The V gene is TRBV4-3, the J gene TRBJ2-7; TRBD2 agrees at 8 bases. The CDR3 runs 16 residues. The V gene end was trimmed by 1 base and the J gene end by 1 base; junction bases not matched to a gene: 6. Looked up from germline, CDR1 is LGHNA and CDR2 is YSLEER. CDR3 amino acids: CASSQALADRSYEQYF. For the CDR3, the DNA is TGCGCCAGCAGCCAAGCACTAGCGGATCGTTCCTACGAGCAGTACTTC.

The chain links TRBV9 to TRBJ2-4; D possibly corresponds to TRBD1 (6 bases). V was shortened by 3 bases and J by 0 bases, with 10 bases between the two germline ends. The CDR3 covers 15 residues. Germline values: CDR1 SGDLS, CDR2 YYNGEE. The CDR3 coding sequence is TGTGCCAGCAGCGCAGGGGTAGAAGCCAAAAACATTCAGTACTTC. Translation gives CASSAGVEAKNIQYF.

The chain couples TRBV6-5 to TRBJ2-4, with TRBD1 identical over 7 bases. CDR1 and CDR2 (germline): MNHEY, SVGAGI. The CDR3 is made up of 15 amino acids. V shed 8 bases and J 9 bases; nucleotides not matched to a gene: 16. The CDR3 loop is CASGAGTAKIIIQYF. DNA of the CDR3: TGTGCCAGCGGGGCCGGGACAGCTAAGATTATCATTCAGTACTTC.

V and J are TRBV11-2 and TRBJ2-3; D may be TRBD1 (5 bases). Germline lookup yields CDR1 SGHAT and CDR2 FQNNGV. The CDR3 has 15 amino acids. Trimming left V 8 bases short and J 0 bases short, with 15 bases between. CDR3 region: CASARVRTSTDTQYF. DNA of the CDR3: TGTGCCAGCGCCAGGGTCAGAACTAGCACAGATACGCAGTATTTT.

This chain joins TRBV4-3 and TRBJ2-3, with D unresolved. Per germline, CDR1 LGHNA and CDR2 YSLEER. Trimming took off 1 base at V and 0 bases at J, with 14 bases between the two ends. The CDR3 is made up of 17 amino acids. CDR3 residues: CASSQASPGSSTDTQYF. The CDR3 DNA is TGCGCCAGCAGCCAAGCCTCGCCAGGCAGTAGCACAGATACGCAGTATTTT.

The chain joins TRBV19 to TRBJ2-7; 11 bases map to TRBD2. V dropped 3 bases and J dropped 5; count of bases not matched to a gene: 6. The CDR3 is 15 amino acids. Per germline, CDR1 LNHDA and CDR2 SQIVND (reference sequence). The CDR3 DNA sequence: TGTGCCAGTAGTATCGATAGCGGGAGGGCCCACGAGCAGTACTTC. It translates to CASSIDSGRAHEQYF.

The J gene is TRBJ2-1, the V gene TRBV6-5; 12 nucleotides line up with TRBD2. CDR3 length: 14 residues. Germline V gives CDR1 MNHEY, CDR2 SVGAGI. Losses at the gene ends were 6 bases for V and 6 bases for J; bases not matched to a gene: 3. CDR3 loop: CASRQLAGGNEQFF. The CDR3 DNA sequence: TGTGCCAGCAGGCAACTAGCGGGAGGCAATGAGCAGTTCTTC.